This passage covers 13 T cell receptor beta chains from one sample sequenced in a study of blood T cells in healthy people across ages. Primed by a sample-barcoded 5' primer and a J-beta primer mix, a second PCR proceeded for about 7 to 11 cycles. TCRdb used MiXCR to reprocess the 5' RACE reads, holding one entry per CDR3 protein. The sample includes over 700,000 distinct CDR3 sequences, roughly 50% of them seen just once. The sequencing input was blood. The receptor source for this set is an elderly man in good health.

V and J are TRBV10-2 and TRBJ2-7, with 7 bases lining up with TRBD2. CDR1 and CDR2 from the germline V gene are WSHSY and SAAADI. V shed 7 bases, J shed 1 base, and the junction held 4 bases outside the gene matches. The CDR3 runs 13 residues. Here the CDR3 DNA reads TGCGCCAGCACCGTCGGGGGGTCCTACGAGCAGTACTTC. Amino acid sequence: CASTVGGSYEQYF.

The gene calls are TRBV20-1 and TRBJ1-1; TRBD1 is a possible D gene (5 bases). Trimming removed 3 bases at V and 3 bases at J, with 11 bases between. The germline CDR1 and CDR2 sequences are DFQATT and SNEGSKA (reference sequence). This CDR3 has 13 residues. CDR3 nucleotides: TGCAGTGCTAGGACCAGGGTGTACACTGAAGCTTTCTTT. This translates into CSARTRVYTEAFF.

CDR3 sequence: CASSLAHGTGRYNQPQHF. Here the CDR3 DNA reads TGTGCCAGCAGCTTAGCCCATGGGACAGGGAGGTACAATCAGCCCCAGCATTTT. The chain joins TRBV7-6 to TRBJ1-5; 9 nucleotides agree with TRBD1. Germline CDR1 reads SGHVS; CDR2 reads FNYEAQ. The CDR3 spans 18 residues. V lost 0 bases to trimming and J lost 3 bases; unmatched junction nucleotides: 9.

The chain carries TRBV5-1 and TRBJ2-7; 9 bases map to TRBD2. This CDR3 region has 15 residues. The V gene's germline CDR1 is SGHRS and CDR2 YFSETQ. J lost 5 bases, V lost 4 bases, and 10 bases had no gene match. This CDR3 is CASSGGASGTNEQYF. The CDR3 nucleotides are TGCGCCAGCAGCGGCGGAGCTAGCGGGACTAACGAGCAGTACTTC.

The J gene is TRBJ2-6, the V gene TRBV25-1; D is perhaps TRBD1 (6 bases). The germline V and J ends were trimmed by 3 bases and 2 bases, with 14 bases remaining between them. This CDR3 is 17 amino acids long. In germline, CDR1 is MGHDK, CDR2 SYGVNS. In DNA, the CDR3 is TGTGCCAGCAGTGACAATAACAGGGAACCTGGGGCCAACGTCCTGACTTTC. This gives the protein CASSDNNREPGANVLTF.

The J gene is TRBJ2-1, the V gene TRBV27, with 11 bases aligning to TRBD2. The CDR3 loop spans 18 amino acids. CDR1 is MNHEY and CDR2 is SMNVEV in the germline V gene (reference sequence). Trimming removed 2 bases from V and 0 bases from J; junction bases left unmatched: 6. CDR3 residues: CASSLMVAGGFSYNEQFF. In DNA form, the CDR3 reads TGTGCCAGCAGTTTAATGGTAGCGGGAGGGTTCTCCTACAATGAGCAGTTCTTC.

The table lists this clonotype with a few counts. This chain uses TRBV29-1 with TRBJ1-1, with D perhaps TRBD1 (6 bases). The V and J ends lost 0 bases and 4 bases respectively, with 12 bases between them. Germline V gene data show CDR1 as SQVTM and CDR2 as ANQGSEA. This CDR3 contains 14 residues. The CDR3 coding sequence is TGCAGCGTTGAAGAGAGCTACAGGGTCACTGAAGCTTTCTTT. This sequence encodes CSVEESYRVTEAFF.

Worth noting for this clonotype: Sequence at one end of the junction differs from germline and may be a read error. The gene calls are TRBV28 and TRBJ2-1; TRBD2 aligns across 8 bases. The CDR3 has 15 residues. Germline assignment: CDR1 MDHEN and CDR2 SYDVKM. The CDR3: CASSPRVGLANEQFF. The CDR3 coding sequence is TGTGCTAGCAGTCCCCGCGTCGGACTAGCTAATGAGCAGTTCTTC.

The rearrangement uses TRBV20-1 and TRBJ1-5, with 9 bases lining up with TRBD1. The germline CDR1 and CDR2 sequences are DFQATT and SNEGSKA (reference sequence). The V and J ends lost 3 bases and 6 bases, in that order; junction bases with no gene match: 6. This CDR3 is 14 amino acids long. CDR3: CSASENRGLQPQHF. The CDR3 DNA sequence: TGCAGTGCTAGTGAGAACAGGGGGCTTCAGCCCCAGCATTTT.

This chain connects TRBV9 to TRBJ2-3; D call uncertain. The germline CDR1 and CDR2 sequences are SGDLS and YYNGEE. V lost 0 bases to trimming and J lost 2 bases, with 7 bases between them. The CDR3 has 14 amino acids. The CDR3, as DNA: TGTGCCAGCAGCGTAGGTTCCTTCACAGATACGCAGTATTTT. This gives the protein CASSVGSFTDTQYF.

The chain has TRBV3-1 and TRBJ2-5; D gene unclear. The CDR3 runs to 13 residues. Germline lookup yields CDR1 LGHDT and CDR2 YNNKEL (reference sequence). The V and J ends lost 4 bases and 1 base respectively, with 7 bases between them. CDR3 nucleotide sequence: TGTGCCAGCAGCCCCTCCTTCCAAGAGACCCAGTACTTC. This translates into CASSPSFQETQYF.

In nucleotides, the CDR3 is TGTGCCAGCAGCTTACAGGGGGCTGCTGGCTACACCTTC. Amino acids: CASSLQGAAGYTF. The chain joins TRBV7-6 to TRBJ1-2, with 8 bases matching TRBD1. The J segment lost 7 bases and the V segment lost 2 bases, leaving 3 bases of the junction unmatched. Germline V gene sequence: CDR1 SGHVS, CDR2 FNYEAQ. This CDR3 is built from 13 residues.

The chain employs TRBV7-2 and TRBJ2-7; D may be TRBD2 (5 bases). The J call could be wrong; TRBJ2-5 is a better fit for the DNA end. Germline CDR1 reads SGHTA; CDR2 reads FQGNSA. This CDR3 region has 15 residues. CDR3: CASSQRLSVRETQYF. In DNA, the CDR3 is TGTGCCAGCAGCCAGCGACTATCTGTTAGGGAGACCCAGTACTTC.